The clone carrying this T cell receptor beta chain was seen only once. The time point denotes: peripheral blood 6 weeks after treatment start. The record originates from a study of PD-L1 blockade in urothelial cancer. Deletions cut 3 bases from V and 8 bases from J, with 11 bases between. The CDR3 contains 13 residues. CDR1 is LNHDA, CDR2 SQIVND, per germline (reference sequence). Assay used: immunoSEQ multiplex PCR; TCRdb lists only in-frame clones, some missing. The sample has over 100,000 clones, approximately 90% seen once; the top ten hold approximately 3.8%. The source of this sequence is a man between 60 and 70 years old with urothelial cancer. The chain carries TRBV19 and TRBJ2-1, with a weak D call TRBD1 (6 bases). The sequenced sample was PBMCs, obtained around atezolizumab (anti-PD-L1) treatment. The CDR3 loop is CASSMGARDEQFF. The CDR3 region has the DNA TGTGCCAGTAGTATGGGGGCTAGAGATGAGCAGTTCTTC.